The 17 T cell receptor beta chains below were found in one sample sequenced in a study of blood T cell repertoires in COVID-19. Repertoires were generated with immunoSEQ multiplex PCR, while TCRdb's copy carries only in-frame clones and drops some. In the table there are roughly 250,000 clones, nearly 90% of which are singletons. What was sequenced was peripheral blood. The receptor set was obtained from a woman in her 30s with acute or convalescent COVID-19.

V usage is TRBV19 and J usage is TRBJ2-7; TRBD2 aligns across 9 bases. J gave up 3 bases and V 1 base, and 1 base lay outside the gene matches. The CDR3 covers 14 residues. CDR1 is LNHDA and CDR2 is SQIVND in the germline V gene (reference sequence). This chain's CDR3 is CASSIGAGGYEQYF. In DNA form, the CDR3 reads TGTGCCAGTAGTATAGGAGCGGGGGGCTACGAGCAGTACTTC.

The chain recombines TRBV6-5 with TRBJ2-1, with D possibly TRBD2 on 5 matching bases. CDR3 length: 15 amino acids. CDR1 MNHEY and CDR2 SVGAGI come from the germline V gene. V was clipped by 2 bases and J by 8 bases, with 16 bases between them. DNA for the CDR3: TGTGCCAGCAGTTACGAGTCTGCGGGTGGGGATGAGCAGTTCTTC. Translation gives CASSYESAGGDEQFF.

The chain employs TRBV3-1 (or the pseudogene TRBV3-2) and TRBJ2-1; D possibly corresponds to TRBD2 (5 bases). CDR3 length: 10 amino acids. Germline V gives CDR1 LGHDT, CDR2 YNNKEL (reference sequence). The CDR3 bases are TGTGCGAGAAGGAGGAAGGAGCAGTTCTTC. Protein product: CARRRKEQFF.

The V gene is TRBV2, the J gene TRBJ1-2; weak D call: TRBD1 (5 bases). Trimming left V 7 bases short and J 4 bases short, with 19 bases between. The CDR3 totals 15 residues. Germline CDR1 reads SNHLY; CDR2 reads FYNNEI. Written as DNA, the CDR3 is TGTGCCAGCATTAGAGGGACGGGGGTCATCTATGGCTACACCTTC. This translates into CASIRGTGVIYGYTF.

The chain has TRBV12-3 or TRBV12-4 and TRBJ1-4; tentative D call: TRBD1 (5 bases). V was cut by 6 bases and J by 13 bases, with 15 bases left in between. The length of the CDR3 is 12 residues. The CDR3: CASRLDGQGLFF. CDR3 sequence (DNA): TGTGCCAGCAGGCTCGACGGCCAGGGACTGTTTTTT.

CDR3 region: CASSLGHPRGTDTQYF. In DNA form, the CDR3 reads TGTGCCAGCAGCCTGGGACATCCGAGGGGGACAGATACGCAGTATTTT. The rearrangement uses TRBV5-5 and TRBJ2-3; tentative D call: TRBD1 (6 bases). The length of the CDR3 is 16 residues. The germline CDR1 and CDR2 sequences are SGHKS and YYEKEE (reference sequence). The ends were cut back, 4 bases at V and 3 bases at J, with 18 bases in the middle.

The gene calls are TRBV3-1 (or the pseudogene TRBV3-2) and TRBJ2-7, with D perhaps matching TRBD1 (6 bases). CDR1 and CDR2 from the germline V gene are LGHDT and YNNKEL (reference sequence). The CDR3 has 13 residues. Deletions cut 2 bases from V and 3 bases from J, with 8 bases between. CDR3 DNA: TGTGCCAGCAGCCAATTGGACAGCTACGAGCAGTACTTC. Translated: CASSQLDSYEQYF.

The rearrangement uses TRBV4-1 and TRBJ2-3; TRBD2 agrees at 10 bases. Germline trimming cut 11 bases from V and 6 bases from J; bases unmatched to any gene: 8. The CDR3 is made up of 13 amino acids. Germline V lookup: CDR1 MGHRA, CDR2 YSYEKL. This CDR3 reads CAAASGSFDTQYF. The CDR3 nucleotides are TGCGCCGCCGCTAGCGGGAGTTTTGATACGCAGTATTTT.

The CDR3 DNA sequence: TGTGCCAGTAGTATTCTAGCGCAGAGCACAGATACGCAGTATTTT. Translation gives CASSILAQSTDTQYF. V usage is TRBV19 and J usage is TRBJ2-3; D might be TRBD2 (6 bases). V lost 3 bases, J lost 0 bases, and 10 bases lay in between. This CDR3 is built from 15 residues. Germline V gene lookup returns CDR1 LNHDA and CDR2 SQIVND (reference sequence).

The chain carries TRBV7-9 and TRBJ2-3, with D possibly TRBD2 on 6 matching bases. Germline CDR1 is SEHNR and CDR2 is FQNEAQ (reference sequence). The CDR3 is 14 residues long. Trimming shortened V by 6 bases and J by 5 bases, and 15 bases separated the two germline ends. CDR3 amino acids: CASRKKGTEDTQYF. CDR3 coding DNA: TGTGCCAGCAGAAAAAAAGGGACTGAAGATACGCAGTATTTT.

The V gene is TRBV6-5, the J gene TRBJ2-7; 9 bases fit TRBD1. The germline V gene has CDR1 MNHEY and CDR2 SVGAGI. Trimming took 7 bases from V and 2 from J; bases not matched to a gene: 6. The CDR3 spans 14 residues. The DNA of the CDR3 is TGTGCCAGCACTAGAGGGACAGGGACCTACGAGCAGTACTTC. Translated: CASTRGTGTYEQYF.

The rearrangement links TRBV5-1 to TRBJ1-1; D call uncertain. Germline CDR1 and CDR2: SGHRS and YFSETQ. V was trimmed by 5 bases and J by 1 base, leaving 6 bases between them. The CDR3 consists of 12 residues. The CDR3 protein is CASRGGNTEAFF. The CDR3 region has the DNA TGCGCCAGCAGGGGAGGGAACACTGAAGCTTTCTTT.

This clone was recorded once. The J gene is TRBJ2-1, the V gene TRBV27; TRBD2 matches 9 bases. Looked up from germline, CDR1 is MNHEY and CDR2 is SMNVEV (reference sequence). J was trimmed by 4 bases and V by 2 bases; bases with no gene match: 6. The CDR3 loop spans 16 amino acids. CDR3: CASSLIGGREYNEQFF. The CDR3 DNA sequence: TGTGCCAGCAGTTTAATTGGCGGGAGGGAATACAATGAGCAGTTCTTC.

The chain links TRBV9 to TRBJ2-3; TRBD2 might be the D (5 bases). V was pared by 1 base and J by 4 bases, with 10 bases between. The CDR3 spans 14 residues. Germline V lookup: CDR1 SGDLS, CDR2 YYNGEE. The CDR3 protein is CASSVLMEADTQYF. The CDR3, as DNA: TGTGCCAGCAGCGTACTAATGGAGGCAGATACGCAGTATTTT.

Here the CDR3 reads CASSLEGLGNQPQHF. CDR3 nucleotide sequence: TGTGCCAGCAGCTTAGAGGGGTTGGGCAATCAGCCCCAGCATTTT. The chain has TRBV7-2 and TRBJ1-5; D perhaps matches TRBD1 (5 bases). The CDR3 is 15 residues long. V lost 1 base and J lost 2, with 9 bases in between. Per the germline V gene, CDR1 is SGHTA and CDR2 is FQGNSA.

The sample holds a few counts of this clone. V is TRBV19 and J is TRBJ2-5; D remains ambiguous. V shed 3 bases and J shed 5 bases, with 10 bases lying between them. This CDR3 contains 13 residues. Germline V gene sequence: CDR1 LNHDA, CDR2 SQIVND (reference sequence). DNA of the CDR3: TGTGCCAGTAGTATGGTTTACTGGGAGACCCAGTACTTC. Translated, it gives CASSMVYWETQYF.

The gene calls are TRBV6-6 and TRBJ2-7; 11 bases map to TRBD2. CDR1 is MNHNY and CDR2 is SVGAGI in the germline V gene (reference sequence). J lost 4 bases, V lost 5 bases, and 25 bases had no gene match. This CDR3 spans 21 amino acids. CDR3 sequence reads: CASSLRPITSGSFTFPYEQYF. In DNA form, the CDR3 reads TGTGCCAGCAGTCTAAGACCGATCACTAGCGGGAGCTTCACATTTCCTTACGAGCAGTACTTC.